The clone carrying this TCR beta chain has a count of ten or more. This CDR3 region has 17 residues. CDR1 is MNHNS and CDR2 is SASEGT in the germline V gene. V lost 6 bases and J 4 bases, leaving 24 bases between the germline ends. HTBI primers from iRepertoire and Arm-PCR of CDR3 regions yielded the TCR beta libraries. MiXCR, run by TCRdb on the multiplex PCR reads, gives a single entry per CDR3 protein. The data show about 460,000 distinct CDR3 sequences, about 22% seen once. This sample is part of a study of regulatory T cells in long-lasting Graves disease. Time point reported: persistent/refractory GD, antithyroid drugs over 5 years with positive TRAb. Researchers made the TCR library from RNA that was extracted from PBMCs.

The sample here was peripheral blood mononuclear cells (PBMCs), taken when the disease was refractory, from a patient treated with antithyroid drugs. V is TRBV6-1 and J is TRBJ1-1; D might be TRBD1 (6 bases). The receptor's source is a female donor with Graves disease. The CDR3, as DNA: TGTGCCAGCAGAGCCCGCGCGATTCATCGGGGGCTCACTGAAGCTTTCTTT. Residues: CASRARAIHRGLTEAFF.